Below, 26 T cell receptor beta chains from the same sample are listed, as sequenced in a study of cytomegalovirus exposure and HLA in healthy donors. 13 Jbeta primers and 60 Vbeta primers were used for the PCR. TCRdb's table, derived via immunoSEQ multiplex PCR, lists solely in-frame clones and lacks some. The sample lists some 200,000 clones; around four fifths were seen once. Sequenced input: PBMCs. The receptors were sampled from a boy aged 2 to 10 in good health and CMV-seronegative.

This rearrangement joins TRBV7-7 to TRBJ1-5; the D gene is possibly TRBD1 (6 bases). CDR1 SSHAT and CDR2 FNYEAQ come from the germline V gene (reference sequence). The CDR3 sequence is 15 residues long. CDR3 nucleotide sequence: TGTGCTTACGGGGGGGAGGGGGACAAAAATCAGCCCCAGCATTTT. It translates to CAYGGEGDKNQPQHF.

The chain links TRBV7-2 to TRBJ2-7, with 8 nucleotides matching TRBD2. This CDR3 contains 18 residues. V gave up 5 bases and J gave up 6 bases; unmatched junction bases: 21. CDR1 is SGHTA and CDR2 is FQGNSA in the germline V gene. CDR3 in amino acids: CASSIKGTRAGVPREQYF. The CDR3 bases are TGTGCCAGCAGCATAAAGGGGACTAGGGCGGGAGTTCCCCGCGAGCAGTACTTC.

This chain links TRBV6-6 with TRBJ2-5; TRBD1 matches at 8 bases. The J call may not be correct, given that the DNA end is closer to TRBJ2-7. This CDR3 comprises 15 residues. CDR1 and CDR2 from the germline V gene are MNHNY and SVGAGI (reference sequence). The CDR3 here is CASSYLGQGAYEQYF. CDR3 DNA sequence: TGTGCCAGCAGTTACCTCGGACAGGGAGCCTACGAGCAGTACTTC.

This clone was picked up a small number of times. The V and J genes are TRBV6-6 and TRBJ2-7, with D possibly TRBD1 on 6 matching bases. Germline-derived CDR1 and CDR2 are MNHNY and SVGAGI (reference sequence). Trimming shortened V by 7 bases and J by 4 bases, and 20 bases separated the two germline ends. This CDR3 has 15 amino acids. Here the CDR3 reads CASTNTGTNPYEQYF. For the CDR3, the DNA is TGTGCCAGCACCAACACCGGGACAAATCCTTACGAGCAGTACTTC.

The chain links TRBV5-6 to TRBJ1-4, with 10 bases matching TRBD1. CDR1 SGHDT and CDR2 YYEEEE come from the germline V gene. With V trimmed by 6 bases and J by 11 bases, 16 bases remained unmatched. The CDR3 loop spans 16 amino acids. The CDR3 reads CASTRDRGSPKGKLFF. For the CDR3, the DNA is TGTGCCAGCACCAGGGACAGGGGAAGTCCAAAGGGGAAACTGTTTTTT.

The chain employs TRBV11-2 and TRBJ2-7, with TRBD2 matching over 7 bases. V shed 2 bases and J 0 bases; nucleotides not matched to a gene: 4. The CDR3 is 15 residues long. CDR1 and CDR2 from the germline V gene are SGHAT and FQNNGV. The CDR3 nucleotides read TGTGCCAGCAGCTTACTAGCGGTTCTCTCCTACGAGCAGTACTTC. Protein sequence: CASSLLAVLSYEQYF.

The V gene is TRBV30, the J gene TRBJ2-1, with TRBD2 matching over 10 bases. This CDR3 comprises 14 residues. Germline CDR1 GTSNPN, CDR2 SVGIG (reference sequence). V lost 4 bases, J lost 2 bases, and 2 bases stayed unmatched. The chain's CDR3 is CAWKGLATYNEQFF. CDR3 coding DNA: TGTGCCTGGAAGGGACTAGCGACCTACAATGAGCAGTTCTTC.

The chain links TRBV7-9 to TRBJ1-1; the match to TRBD1 covers 8 bases. The CDR3 has 15 amino acids. With V trimmed by 3 bases and J by 2 bases, 5 bases remained unmatched. CDR1 SEHNR and CDR2 FQNEAQ come from the germline V gene (reference sequence). CDR3 nucleotide sequence: TGTGCCAGCAGCTTCCGGACAGGGTTTAACACTGAAGCTTTCTTT. This encodes CASSFRTGFNTEAFF.

This chain connects TRBV29-1 to TRBJ2-1; 10 bases are a match to TRBD2. V lost 7 bases, J lost 5 bases, and 8 bases stayed unmatched. There are 14 residues in the CDR3. The germline gives CDR1 SQVTM, CDR2 ANQGSEA. CDR3 region: CSAIGLADNNEQFF. The CDR3 DNA follows: TGCAGCGCCATCGGACTAGCGGATAACAATGAGCAGTTCTTC.

The V gene is TRBV4-1, the J gene TRBJ1-6; D possibly corresponds to TRBD1 (5 bases). CDR1 and CDR2 (germline): MGHRA, YSYEKL. V was trimmed by 0 bases and J by 9 bases, leaving 12 bases between them. This CDR3 region has 15 residues. The CDR3 sequence: CASSQDGAGLSPLHF. The CDR3 nucleotides read TGCGCCAGCAGCCAAGATGGGGCAGGGCTTTCACCCCTCCACTTT.

DNA of the CDR3: TGTGCCAGCAGTCAAGGTCGGGCTAACTATGGCTACACCTTC. It specifies CASSQGRANYGYTF. The chain employs TRBV6-5 and TRBJ1-2; the D is unclear. The CDR3 is 14 residues long. Trimming took 5 bases from V and 0 from J, leaving 10 bases between them. CDR1 is MNHEY and CDR2 is SVGAGI in the germline V gene.

The chain couples TRBV11-1 to TRBJ2-5; TRBD2 matches 12 bases. CDR3 length: 14 amino acids. V trimming: 4 bases; J trimming: 5 bases; junction bases outside the gene matches: 2. CDR1 SGHAT and CDR2 FQDESV come from the germline V gene (reference sequence). CDR3 amino acids: CASSYTSGGETQYF. The CDR3, as DNA: TGTGCCAGCAGCTATACTAGCGGGGGGGAGACCCAGTACTTC.

The chain uses TRBV7-8 and TRBJ2-1, with 9 bases lining up with TRBD2. V was clipped by 8 bases and J by 1 base; unmatched bases: 6. Germline CDR1 SGHVS, CDR2 FQNEAQ. The CDR3 is 15 amino acids. DNA for the CDR3: TGTGCCAGCCGCGGGGGGGAGAAGTCCTACAATGAGCAGTTCTTC. Its translation is CASRGGEKSYNEQFF.

The rearrangement links TRBV5-1 to TRBJ2-7, with 7 bases matching TRBD1. Germline V gene sequence: CDR1 SGHRS, CDR2 YFSETQ. The CDR3 length is 15 residues. Trimming cost V 2 bases and J 2 bases; bases outside gene matches: 7. CDR3 protein: CASSLSDRAPYEQYF. The CDR3 DNA reads as TGCGCCAGCAGCTTATCTGACAGGGCTCCCTACGAGCAGTACTTC. The whole variable domain, remainder taken from reference TRBV5-1 and TRBJ2-7, is KAGVTQTPRYLIKTRGQQVTLSCSPISGHRSVSWYQQTPGQGLQFLFEYFSETQRNKGNFPGRFSGRQFSNSRSEMNVSTLELGDSALYLCASSLSDRAPYEQYFGPGTRLTVT.

V usage is TRBV5-4 and J usage is TRBJ1-2; the match to TRBD1 covers 12 bases. The germline V gene has CDR1 SGHNT and CDR2 YYREEE (reference sequence). CDR3 length: 14 residues. With 3 bases clipped from V and 8 bases from J, the junction kept 5 bases outside the gene matches. The CDR3 DNA follows: TGTGCCAGCAGCTCGGGACAGGGGGCATGGGGCTACACCTTC. Its translation: CASSSGQGAWGYTF.

This chain joins TRBV5-8 and TRBJ2-5; TRBD2 agrees at 14 bases. V shed 0 bases, J shed 4 bases, and the junction held 2 bases outside the gene matches. Germline CDR1 reads SGHTS; CDR2 reads YDEGEE. The CDR3 totals 16 residues. The CDR3 is CASSLGLAGGRETQYF. CDR3 in DNA: TGTGCCAGCAGCTTGGGACTAGCGGGGGGGCGAGAGACCCAGTACTTC. Together with reference TRBV5-8 and TRBJ2-5, the CDR3 gives the full variable domain: EAGVTQSPTHLIKTRGQQATLRCSPISGHTSVYWYQQALGLGLQFLLWYDEGEERNRGNFPPRFSGRQFPNYSSELNVNALELEDSALYLCASSLGLAGGRETQYFGPGTRLLVL.

CDR3 nucleotides: TGTGCCAGCAGGCCCCCGGAGGATACGCAGTATTTT. Translating it yields CASRPPEDTQYF. The gene calls are TRBV6-4 and TRBJ2-3; unclear D gene. Germline-derived CDR1 and CDR2 are MRHNA and SNTAGT. Trimming left V 6 bases short and J 6 bases short, with 10 bases between. This CDR3 comprises 12 residues.

A remark on this clone: The missing conserved phenylalanine or tryptophan at the end of this CDR3 makes a read error likely. CDR3 nucleotides: TGTGCCAGCTCACGACTTGGGTTCGGGGGGCCAATGAACACTGAAGCTTTCCTT. Translating it yields CASSRLGFGGPMNTEAFL. The chain joins TRBV18 to TRBJ1-1; D possibly corresponds to TRBD1 (6 bases). Trimming took off 4 bases at V and 0 bases at J, with 21 bases between the two ends. This CDR3 is 18 amino acids long. Germline CDR1 KGHSH, CDR2 LQKENI.

This clone was found a few times. The J gene is TRBJ1-4, the V gene TRBV2, with 7 bases fitting TRBD1. CDR3 size: 14 residues. Trimming cost V 6 bases and J 8 bases; bases outside gene matches: 9. Germline values: CDR1 SNHLY, CDR2 FYNNEI. CDR3 in amino acids: CASRTTGRNEKLFF. CDR3 DNA sequence: TGTGCCAGCAGGACGACAGGGAGGAACGAAAAACTGTTTTTT.

This clone was detected only a few times. This sequence joins TRBV6-5 and TRBJ2-5; weak D call: TRBD2 (6 bases). The DNA end favors TRBJ2-7, so the J call may be wrong. Germline CDR1 is MNHEY and CDR2 is SVGAGI. This CDR3 region has 15 residues. The CDR3 loop reads CASSYLSRRAYEQYF. CDR3 bases: TGTGCCAGCAGTTACCTTTCGCGGAGGGCCTACGAGCAGTACTTC.

The chain carries TRBV19 and TRBJ2-7, with D possibly TRBD1 on 6 matching bases. V was cut by 1 base and J by 1 base, with 14 bases left in between. This CDR3 has 16 amino acids. Germline V CDR1 and CDR2: LNHDA, SQIVND (reference sequence). As DNA, the CDR3 is TGTGCCAGTAGTATAGGCCTGAGAGGGGGTTCCTACGAGCAGTACTTC. Translation gives CASSIGLRGGSYEQYF.

This clone was detected once. This chain uses TRBV5-8 with TRBJ1-5; tentative D call: TRBD1 (5 bases). The CDR3 has 14 amino acids. Trimming removed 4 bases from V and 3 bases from J, with 11 bases in between. Per the germline V gene, CDR1 is SGHTS and CDR2 is YDEGEE. The CDR3 coding sequence is TGTGCCAGCAGCCCAGGGCCATCCAATCAGCCCCAGCATTTT. Encoded protein: CASSPGPSNQPQHF.

This chain joins TRBV6-6 and TRBJ1-6; D possibly corresponds to TRBD1 (5 bases). The CDR3 runs to 12 residues. V gave up 5 bases and J gave up 9 bases, with 8 bases separating them. Germline loops: CDR1 MNHNY, CDR2 SVGAGI (reference sequence). The CDR3 protein is CASSHRSSPLHF. The CDR3 nucleotides are TGTGCCAGCAGTCACAGGAGTTCACCCCTCCACTTT.

J is TRBJ1-3 and V is TRBV4-1; tentatively, D is TRBD1 (6 bases). Germline V gene lookup returns CDR1 MGHRA and CDR2 YSYEKL. The V end was cut by 2 bases, the J end by 0 bases, with 23 bases between. CDR3 length: 20 amino acids. The CDR3 DNA sequence: TGCGCCAGCAGCCAATTAGGGGGACAAGGGGTCGCCTACTCTGGAAACACCATATATTTT. It codes for CASSQLGGQGVAYSGNTIYF.

In this sample, this clone turned up once. The chain recombines TRBV11-3 with TRBJ2-1, with 10 bases fitting TRBD2. The CDR3 extends over 15 amino acids. Germline V CDR1 and CDR2: SGHNT, YENEEA. V was clipped by 5 bases and J by 6 bases; unmatched bases: 7. The CDR3 region has the DNA TGTGCCAGCAGCCTCCGGACTAGCGGTGTCAATGAGCAGTTCTTC. Its protein product is CASSLRTSGVNEQFF. Complete variable domain (other parts from reference TRBV11-3 and TRBJ2-1): EAGVVQSPRYKIIEKKQPVAFWCNPISGHNTLYWYLQNLGQGPELLIRYENEEAVDDSQLPKDRFSAERLKGVDSTLKIQPAELGDSAVYLCASSLRTSGVNEQFFGPGTRLTVL.

The chain uses TRBV6-5 and TRBJ2-7, with no clear D. In germline, CDR1 is MNHEY, CDR2 SVGAGI. The V end was cut by 0 bases, the J end by 6 bases, with 6 bases between. CDR3 length equals 12 residues. The CDR3 DNA reads TGTGCCAGCAGTTACTCGAAAGCCGAGCAGTACTTC. Amino acids: CASSYSKAEQYF.